Listed below are T cell receptor beta chains from one sample, sequenced in a study of T cell responses to AZD1222 COVID-19 vaccine. Data came from immunoSEQ multiplex PCR; TCRdb stores just in-frame clones and leaves some out. The table has approximately 68,000 clones, more than 75% seen once. The material was peripheral blood, obtained 28 days after the second dose of the MenACWY control vaccine. These receptors were collected from an adult who received the MenACWY meningococcal vaccine as a control. Each CDR3 is given with its conserved first and last residue. The D gene is left open where the match is weak. Clone size is given for some rows only: seen once, a few or many times, or a class if the clone is expanded.

J gene | V gene | D gene | clone size | CDR3 DNA | CDR3 protein
TRBJ1-2 | TRBV28 | TRBD1 | once | TGTGCCAGCTCGGGACAGAGACGAAAGAGCTACACCTTC | CASSGQRRKSYTF
TRBJ1-1 | TRBV29-1 | TRBD1 | - | TGCAGCGTAGCTAAGACAGGGATCTCCCAGCTTGAAGCTTTCTTT | CSVAKTGISQLEAFF
TRBJ1-5 | TRBV27 | TRBD1 | - | TGTGCCAGCAGTCCCTGGACAGGGGTTCAGCCCCAGCATTTT | CASSPWTGVQPQHF
TRBJ2-1 | TRBV10-3 | TRBD2 | - | TGTGCCATCAGCAGCGGGAGTTACGAATTCAATGAGCAGTTCTTC | CAISSGSYEFNEQFF
TRBJ2-2 | TRBV7-6 | TRBD2 | - | TGTGCCAGCAGAACTAGCGGGATGAACACCGGGGAGCTGTTTTTT | CASRTSGMNTGELFF
TRBJ1-1 | TRBV4-3 | - | - | TGCGCCAGCAGCCAAGATGTATCGCAGGGTCGAGCTTTCTTT | CASSQDVSQGRAFF
TRBJ1-2 | TRBV4-2 | - | - | TGTGCCAGCAGCCAAGATGGGGGAGGGTATGGCTACACCTTC | CASSQDGGGYGYTF
TRBJ2-7 | TRBV2 | - | - | TGTGCCAGCAGTGCTGGTAGGGGCCCTTACGAGCAGTACTTC | CASSAGRGPYEQYF
TRBJ2-1 | TRBV10-1 | TRBD2 | - | TGCGCCAGCAGTGAGTCAGTGAGCGGGACCGACAATGAGCAGTTCTTC | CASSESVSGTDNEQFF
TRBJ1-1 | TRBV11-2 | - | - | TGTGCCAGCAGGTACACCCAGGGGAACACTGAAGCTTTCTTT | CASRYTQGNTEAFF
TRBJ1-1 | TRBV5-6 | - | - | TGTGCCAGCAGCTCGCCGACAGGTGGATTCGAAGCTTTCTTT | CASSSPTGGFEAFF
TRBJ2-7 | TRBV2 | - | - | TGTGCCAGCACAGGGGCCTACGAGCAGTACTTC | CASTGAYEQYF
TRBJ2-5 | TRBV10-3 | - | - | TGTGCCATCAGTGCCTGGGGAGGAACGTACCAAGAGACCCAGTACTTC | CAISAWGGTYQETQYF
TRBJ1-1 | TRBV10-3 | - | - | TGTGCCATCAGTGAGTCCTTGGCACAGAACACTGAAGCTTTCTTT | CAISESLAQNTEAFF
TRBJ2-5 | TRBV19 | - | once | TGTGCCACGGGACCTCGACCCGGAGAGACCCAGTACTTC | CATGPRPGETQYF
TRBJ2-7 | TRBV5-1 | - | once | TGCGCCAGCAGCCCTGGGGGTGAGCAGTACTTC | CASSPGGEQYF
TRBJ1-5 | TRBV28 | - | once | TGTGCCAGCAGGGGCCGACATAGCAATCAGCCCCAGCATTTT | CASRGRHSNQPQHF
TRBJ2-3 | TRBV5-1 | TRBD1 | - | TGCGCCAGCACCGGAAGACAGGGCAGCACAGATACGCAGTATTTT | CASTGRQGSTDTQYF
TRBJ2-7 | TRBV4-1 | - | - | TGCGCCAGCAGCCCGCTCGGGAGACGTTCGTCCTACGAGCAGTACTTC | CASSPLGRRSSYEQYF
TRBJ2-7 | TRBV7-8 | TRBD1 | - | TGTGCCAGCAACCAACGGCCGGGACAGGGTCTCTACGAGCAGTACTTC | CASNQRPGQGLYEQYF
TRBJ1-2 | TRBV5-5 | - | - | TGTGCCAGCAGCTTGGGGGAGTATGGCTACACCTTC | CASSLGEYGYTF
TRBJ2-5 | TRBV4-3 | - | - | TGCGCCAGCAGCCAAACTGTGGGCCGACAAGAGACCCAGTACTTC | CASSQTVGRQETQYF
TRBJ1-2 | TRBV28 | TRBD1 | - | TGTGCCAGCAGCCCCGCGGGCGGGACAGGGACCTCTAACTATGGCTACACCTTC | CASSPAGGTGTSNYGYTF
TRBJ1-6 | TRBV5-5 | TRBD1 | - | TGTGCCAGCAGCCAGACAGGGGGCTCGACGTCCTATAATTCACCCCTCCACTTT | CASSQTGGSTSYNSPLHF
TRBJ2-7 | TRBV6-5 | TRBD2 | - | TGTGCCAGCAGGATGGGGACTAGCTACGAGCAGTACTTC | CASRMGTSYEQYF
TRBJ1-2 | TRBV30 | - | - | TGTGCCTGGAGCGGAGAAGGGGGTTACTATGGCTACACCTTC | CAWSGEGGYYGYTF
TRBJ2-5 | TRBV10-3 | - | - | TGTGCCATCAGTGAGTCGACGTTAACGGGAGTGGAGACCCAGTACTTC | CAISESTLTGVETQYF
TRBJ1-2 | TRBV5-6 | - | - | TGTGCCAGCAGCTTGGGGGTTCCCGGGCACTATGGCTACACCTTC | CASSLGVPGHYGYTF
TRBJ2-3 | TRBV19 | TRBD1 | - | TGTGCCAGTAGTGTAGGACAGGCGCAGACAGATACGCAGTATTTT | CASSVGQAQTDTQYF
TRBJ1-3 | TRBV4-2 | - | - | TGTGCCAGCAGCCAAGATATCGCGGAAAGCTCTGGAAACACCATATATTTT | CASSQDIAESSGNTIYF
TRBJ2-7 | TRBV11-3 | - | once | TGTGCCAGCAGCTTAGACAGGGGCTACGAGCAGTACTTC | CASSLDRGYEQYF
TRBJ1-1 | TRBV5-1 | TRBD1 | - | TGCGCCAGCAGCGGGGGGACAGGCTCTGAAGCTTTCTTT | CASSGGTGSEAFF
TRBJ2-3 | TRBV24-1 | - | - | TGTGCCACCAGTGATTACACGACCAGCACAGATACGCAGTATTTT | CATSDYTTSTDTQYF
TRBJ1-5 | TRBV19 | - | - | TGTGCCAGTAGTAGGGCAGGTGATCAGCCCCAGCATTTT | CASSRAGDQPQHF
TRBJ2-2 | TRBV12-5 | - | - | TGTGCTAGTTCGTTTACCGGGTGGCTGGGGGAGGCCGGGGAGCTGTTTTTT | CASSFTGWLGEAGELFF
TRBJ2-7 | TRBV2 | - | - | TGTGCCAGCAGTGATGACGAATGGCGGGAGCAGTACTTC | CASSDDEWREQYF
TRBJ1-1 | TRBV19 | TRBD1 | - | TGTGCCAGTAGCTACAGGGGGAGGACTGAAGCTTTCTTT | CASSYRGRTEAFF
TRBJ2-7 | TRBV6-5 | - | - | TGTGCCAGCAGTTACTCGGCTGAGGTCTTTTACGAGCAGTACTTC | CASSYSAEVFYEQYF
TRBJ2-7 | TRBV6-5 | TRBD1 | - | TGTGCCAGCAGCCCCTCCGGGACAGGGGTCTTCGAGCAGTACTTC | CASSPSGTGVFEQYF
TRBJ2-3 | TRBV7-2 | TRBD2 | - | TGTGCCAGCAGCTTAGGAGGGAGCGGGGGGGCCTTGGATACGCAGTATTTT | CASSLGGSGGALDTQYF
TRBJ1-2 | TRBV27 | - | - | TGTGCCAGCAGTCCCTTGGGGGGGCTATATGGCTACACCTTC | CASSPLGGLYGYTF
TRBJ2-3 | TRBV5-1 | - | - | TGCGCCAGCAGCTTGGGGGACATGGGAAGCACAGATACGCAGTATTTT | CASSLGDMGSTDTQYF
TRBJ2-5 | TRBV9 | - | - | TGTGCCAGCAGCCCCCCACGGACAAATCAAGAGACCCAGTACTTC | CASSPPRTNQETQYF
TRBJ1-2 | TRBV18 | TRBD1 | once | TGTGCCAGCTCACCAAGGACAGGGGGCGACTATGGCTACACCTTC | CASSPRTGGDYGYTF
TRBJ1-2 | TRBV2 | - | - | TGTGCCAGCAGTGAGAGGTATGGCTACACCTTC | CASSERYGYTF
TRBJ1-1 | TRBV19 | - | once | TGTGCCAGTAGTGTGGACAGCTTGAACACTGAAGCTTTCTTT | CASSVDSLNTEAFF
TRBJ1-2 | TRBV7-8 | TRBD1 | - | TGTGCCAGCAGCCAGACAGGGTACGGCTACACCTTC | CASSQTGYGYTF
TRBJ1-6 | TRBV12-3/TRBV12-4 | - | - | TGTGCCAGCAGTTTTGGGGGGTCACCCCTCCACTTT | CASSFGGSPLHF
TRBJ1-6 | TRBV30 | TRBD1 | - | TGTGCCTGGAGTGTAAACAGGGGTAATTCACCCCTCCACTTT | CAWSVNRGNSPLHF
TRBJ2-7 | TRBV15 | - | - | TGTGCCACCTCCCCGAAGCAGGCGGGCTACGAGCAGTACTTC | CATSPKQAGYEQYF
TRBJ1-2 | TRBV5-1 | - | - | TGCGCCAGCAGCTTGGAAGGCCGGGATGTGGATGGCTACACCTTC | CASSLEGRDVDGYTF
TRBJ1-5 | TRBV7-2 | - | - | TGTGCCAGCAGCTTAGTAGGTGGCCGGTCCAATCAGCCCCAGCATTTT | CASSLVGGRSNQPQHF
TRBJ2-1 | TRBV5-4 | TRBD1 | - | TGTGCCAGCAGCTTGGGGCAGGGGGCGCAAGGGGAGCAGTTCTTC | CASSLGQGAQGEQFF
TRBJ2-4 | TRBV7-2 | - | - | TGTGCCAGCAGCCTCGGGGACGGGGCCATTCAGTACTTC | CASSLGDGAIQYF